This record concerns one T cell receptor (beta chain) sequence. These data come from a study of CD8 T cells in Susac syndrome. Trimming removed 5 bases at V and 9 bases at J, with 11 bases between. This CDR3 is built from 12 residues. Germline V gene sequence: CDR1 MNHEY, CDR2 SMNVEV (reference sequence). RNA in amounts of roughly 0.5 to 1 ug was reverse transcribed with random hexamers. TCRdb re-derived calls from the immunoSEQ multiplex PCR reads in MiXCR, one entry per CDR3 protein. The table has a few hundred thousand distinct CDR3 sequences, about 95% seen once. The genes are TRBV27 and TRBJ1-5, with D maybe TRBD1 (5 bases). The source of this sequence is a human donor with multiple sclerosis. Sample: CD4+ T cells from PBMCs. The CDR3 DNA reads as TGTGCCAGCAGTGACGGGACCGGGCCCCAGCATTTT. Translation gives CASSDGTGPQHF.